A selection of T cell receptor beta chains follows, all from one sample in a study of PD-L1 blockade in urothelial cancer. Repertoires were generated with immunoSEQ multiplex PCR, while TCRdb's copy carries only in-frame clones and drops some. The top ten clones hold about 3% of a sample with 29,000 or so clones, roughly 84% of them seen once. This material consisted of PBMCs, taken around atezolizumab (anti-PD-L1) treatment. Receptors originate from an older man with urothelial cancer. Each CDR3 is given with its conserved first and last residue. The D gene is left open where the match is weak. The listing skips clone size in some rows; elsewhere it reads once, few, many or a size class.

TRBV28,TRBJ1-5,.,.,TGTGCCAGCAGTTCAGGGGAACGCCAGGTTCAGCCCCAGCATTTT,CASSSGERQVQPQHF
TRBV28,TRBJ2-7,TRBD2,.,TGTGCCAGCAGTTTATCCCTGGGGCTAGCGGGCAGCTCCTACGAGCAGTACTTC,CASSLSLGLAGSSYEQYF
TRBV2,TRBJ2-7,TRBD2,.,TGTGCCAGCTGGGGAACTAGCGCATCCTACGAGCAGTACTTC,CASWGTSASYEQYF
TRBV19,TRBJ2-6,.,.,TGTGCCAGTAGTACCATATACGGGGGACGCTCTGGGGCCAACGTCCTGACTTTC,CASSTIYGGRSGANVLTF
TRBV4-1,TRBJ2-3,TRBD2,once,TGCGCCAGCAGCCAAGGCGTCCTAGCGGGAGGGCCCGCAGATACGCAGTATTTT,CASSQGVLAGGPADTQYF
TRBV5-1,TRBJ2-5,TRBD2,.,TGCGCCAGCAGCTTACAGCGGGGGCGAGGAGAGACCCAGTACTTC,CASSLQRGRGETQYF
TRBV7-3,TRBJ2-1,TRBD2,.,TGTGCCAGCAGCGGGGCGGGAGGAAATGAGCAGTTCTTC,CASSGAGGNEQFF
TRBV28,TRBJ2-3,TRBD1,.,TGTGCCAGCAGTTGGGTGGACAGGGGGGCAGATACGCAGTATTTT,CASSWVDRGADTQYF
TRBV19,TRBJ2-7,TRBD2,few,TGTGCCAGTACCTACCCTCAGGGAGCGGGGGTCGGGCAGTACTTC,CASTYPQGAGVGQYF
TRBV6-5,TRBJ1-4,TRBD1,.,TGTGCCAGCAGGAAGGGGACAGGGGATAATGAAAAACTGTTTTTT,CASRKGTGDNEKLFF
TRBV5-4,TRBJ2-1,TRBD2,.,TGTGCCAGCAGCCCGACGAGTAGCGGGAAATACAATGAGCAGTTCTTC,CASSPTSSGKYNEQFF
TRBV18,TRBJ1-1,.,.,TGTGCCAGCTCACCTCCGAGCCGCAAAAACACTGAAGCTTTCTTT,CASSPPSRKNTEAFF
TRBV18,TRBJ2-6,TRBD1,.,TGTGCCAGCTCACCCATGGGACAGGGGGGATCTGGGGCCAACGTCCTGACTTTC,CASSPMGQGGSGANVLTF
TRBV7-2,TRBJ2-1,TRBD2,.,TGTGCCAGCAGCGCCGAGGGGCGGGGGGGGAGGGAGCAGTTCTTC,CASSAEGRGGREQFF
TRBV28,TRBJ2-2,.,.,TGTGCCAGCAGTTTGGGGAGTGGCGGGGAGCTGTTTTTT,CASSLGSGGELFF
TRBV29-1,TRBJ1-1,TRBD1,.,TGCAGCGCGCGCAGGGGGCGTCGGACCACTGAAGCTTTCTTT,CSARRGRRTTEAFF
TRBV19,TRBJ1-3,.,.,TGTGCCAGTAGCCCCCGGAATAGCGTCTCTGGAAACACCATATATTTT,CASSPRNSVSGNTIYF
TRBV18,TRBJ1-1,.,.,TGTGCCAGCTCACCACCGGCAGGTTTGAACACTGAAGCTTTCTTT,CASSPPAGLNTEAFF
TRBV15,TRBJ2-1,TRBD2,.,TGTGCCACCAGCAGGGGATTCCGGGACGGGAGGTACAATGAGCAGTTCTTC,CATSRGFRDGRYNEQFF
TRBV10-3,TRBJ2-1,.,.,TGTGCCATCAGTGAGAGAGAGAATGAGCAGTTCTTC,CAISERENEQFF
TRBV10-3,TRBJ2-1,TRBD2,few,TGTGCCATCAGTGAGTTGGGGGTGGGGACTAGCGGGAGTGAAAATGAGCAGTTCTTC,CAISELGVGTSGSENEQFF
TRBV18,TRBJ1-2,.,.,TGTGCCAGCTCACCCATGGTAGGGACATCGAACTATGGCTACACCTTC,CASSPMVGTSNYGYTF
TRBV5-1,TRBJ2-3,.,.,TGCGCCAGCAGCTTGGGACAGCAGGCAGATACGCAGTATTTT,CASSLGQQADTQYF
TRBV11-2,TRBJ1-1,.,.,TGTGCCAGCAGCTTGAGGGATGAAGCTTTCTTT,CASSLRDEAFF
TRBV7-9,TRBJ2-2,.,once,TGTGCCAGCCTACATCCCAGGGGAGCGTCCGGGGAGCTGTTTTTT,CASLHPRGASGELFF
TRBV12-5,TRBJ2-1,TRBD2,.,TGTGCTAGTGGTTCTAGCGGGTACTCCTACAATGAGCAGTTCTTC,CASGSSGYSYNEQFF
TRBV29-1,TRBJ2-5,TRBD1,.,TGCACAACAGGGGGCAGGGAGACCCAGTACTTC,CTTGGRETQYF
TRBV5-1,TRBJ1-2,TRBD1,.,TGCGCCAGCACCAAGGGCGGGACAGGGGGCGCGGAAAACTATGGCTACACCTTC,CASTKGGTGGAENYGYTF
TRBV7-9,TRBJ1-2,.,.,TGTGCCAGCAGCCCCCCACGGAACTATGGCTACACCTTC,CASSPPRNYGYTF
TRBV6-5,TRBJ2-7,.,.,TGTGCCAGCAGCGCCCGGGACATAAGGGACGAGCAGTACTTC,CASSARDIRDEQYF
TRBV5-4,TRBJ2-5,TRBD1,.,TGTGCCAGCAGCCGGAGGGGACAGGGGGCAGAGACCCAGTACTTC,CASSRRGQGAETQYF
TRBV28,TRBJ2-2,.,.,TGTGCCAGCACCCCGATCTCTAGTCTGACCGGGGAGCTGTTTTTT,CASTPISSLTGELFF
TRBV7-2,TRBJ2-3,.,.,TGTGCCGGAGGGGGGGCGGGATTTGGAGATACGCAGTATTTT,CAGGGAGFGDTQYF
TRBV5-5,TRBJ2-7,.,.,TGTGCCAGCAGCTTGCCCCCCGGGGAGCAGTACTTC,CASSLPPGEQYF
TRBV15,TRBJ1-4,.,.,TGTGCCACCAGCAGAGATCGGGGACTTAATGAAAAACTGTTTTTT,CATSRDRGLNEKLFF
TRBV7-2,TRBJ2-1,.,few,TGTGCCAGCACCCCTCGCTGGAGTTCTTACAATGAGCAGTTCTTC,CASTPRWSSYNEQFF
TRBV7-2,TRBJ1-3,.,.,TGTGCCAGCAGCTTTACAGTACAGGGAGGAAACACCATATATTTT,CASSFTVQGGNTIYF
TRBV19,TRBJ1-4,TRBD1,.,TGTGCCAGTAGTAAGGGACAGAATAATGAAAAACTGTTTTTT,CASSKGQNNEKLFF
TRBV7-6,TRBJ2-5,TRBD2,.,TGTGCCAGCAGACCCCTTGTCCCTAGCGGGGGGGGTAAAGAGACCCAGTACTTC,CASRPLVPSGGGKETQYF
TRBV19,TRBJ1-2,TRBD1,.,TGTGCCACCCGGGACAGGGTGAACCCTAACTATGGCTACACCTTC,CATRDRVNPNYGYTF
TRBV5-6,TRBJ2-3,.,few,TGTGCCAGCAGCTTCCTACGTCAAAGAAGCACAGATACGCAGTATTTT,CASSFLRQRSTDTQYF
TRBV6-5,TRBJ2-7,TRBD2,.,TGTGCCAGCCAGACTAGCGGGGGAACCTACGAGCAGTACTTC,CASQTSGGTYEQYF
TRBV27,TRBJ2-7,.,.,TGTGCCAGCAAGGCCGGGGACGAGCAGTACTTC,CASKAGDEQYF
TRBV5-1,TRBJ2-1,.,.,TGCGCCAGCAGCTTGGAAACTTCACGGGGGATGAATGAGCAGTTCTTC,CASSLETSRGMNEQFF
TRBV6-6,TRBJ2-7,TRBD2,once,TGTGCCAGCAGTTGGACTAGCGGGAGGAACGAGCAGTACTTC,CASSWTSGRNEQYF
TRBV7-9,TRBJ1-1,.,.,TGTGCCAGCAGGTCCGGGGGTGGCGTGGAGGTTGAAGCTTTCTTT,CASRSGGGVEVEAFF
TRBV7-2,TRBJ2-3,.,.,TGTGCCAGCAGCTTACAGGGGCCTCCGAGCACAGATACGCAGTATTTT,CASSLQGPPSTDTQYF
TRBV7-9,TRBJ2-1,.,.,TGTGCCAGCAGCCCCCGAGACAGGCACAATGAGCAGTTCTTC,CASSPRDRHNEQFF
TRBV9,TRBJ2-2,.,.,TGTGCCAGCAGCGTAGGTAGCGGGAACACCGGGGAGCTGTTTTTT,CASSVGSGNTGELFF